This TCR beta chain was observed in a study of cytomegalovirus exposure and HLA in healthy donors. For the study at large: Prior work identified around 120 million unique TCR beta sequences in some 180 million T cells. Findings and limits, study-wide: Later findings reportedly placed an Asian-associated ancestry cluster below the approximately 650-donor mean for N-insertions. Certain sequence variants were highly shared and formed a cluster, and this cluster was likely a sequencing artifact.

As for this clone: Its matching antigen is unknown.

CDR1 MNHNY and CDR2 SVGAGI come from the germline V gene (reference sequence). Trimming removed 0 bases at V and 2 bases at J, with 13 bases between. The CDR3 consists of 16 residues. Primers: 60 Vbeta forward and 13 Jbeta reverse. Clones were sequenced by immunoSEQ multiplex PCR, and TCRdb holds only the in-frame ones, with some missing. Of some 120,000 clones listed, 80% to 85% are singletons. The V gene is TRBV6-6, the J gene TRBJ2-5; D might be TRBD2 (5 bases). The receptor's source is a woman between 25 and 40 years old in good health and CMV-seronegative. Sequenced input: PBMCs. The CDR3 region is CASSYSGIAPQETQYF. The CDR3 DNA reads as TGTGCCAGCAGTTACTCAGGGATAGCGCCTCAAGAGACCCAGTACTTC.